This T cell receptor (beta chain) was identified during a study of human T cells and chemical hapten exposure. For the study at large: Across the whole study, which lasted roughly 24 weeks, patients were given diphenylcyclopropenone on the scalp once a week.

This clonotype appeared once. Looked up from germline, CDR1 is ENHRY and CDR2 is SYGVKD. Trimming left V 4 bases short and J 7 bases short, with 13 bases between. The CDR3 runs to 13 residues. As for time point: pre-sensitization, week 0. Noted treatment: therapeutic diphenylcyclopropenone sensitization with weekly scalp DPC. In TCRdb, the RACE reads were re-called with MiXCR into one record per CDR3 protein. The sample holds some 200,000 distinct CDR3 sequences, around 30% seen once. This chain links TRBV10-3 with TRBJ1-1, with D possibly TRBD1 on 5 matching bases. The origin of this receptor is a woman between 25 and 40 years old with alopecia areata. Some clones in this sample may be carry-over from other donors' samples. The material sequenced was whole blood, taken in connection with sensitization to the hapten diphenylcyclopropenone (DPC). The CDR3 DNA reads TGTGCCATCAGTGCGCAAGGGGTGGGTGAAGCTTTCTTT. Translated, it gives CAISAQGVGEAFF.